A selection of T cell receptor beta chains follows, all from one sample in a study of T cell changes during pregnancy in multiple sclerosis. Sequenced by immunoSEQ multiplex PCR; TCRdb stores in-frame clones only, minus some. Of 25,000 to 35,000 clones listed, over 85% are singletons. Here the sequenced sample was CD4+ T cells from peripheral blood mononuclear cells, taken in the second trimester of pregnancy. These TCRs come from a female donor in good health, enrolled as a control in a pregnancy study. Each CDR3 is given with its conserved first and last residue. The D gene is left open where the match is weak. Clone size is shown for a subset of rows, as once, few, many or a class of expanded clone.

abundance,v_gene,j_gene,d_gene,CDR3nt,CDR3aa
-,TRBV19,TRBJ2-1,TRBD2,TGTGCCAGTAGTATATATTTGGGGGGGGATGACAATGAGCAGTTCTTC,CASSIYLGGDDNEQFF
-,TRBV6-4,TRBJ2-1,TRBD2,TGTGCCAGCAGTGTGGGGACTAGCGGGAGGGCCGTCAATGAGCAGTTCTTC,CASSVGTSGRAVNEQFF
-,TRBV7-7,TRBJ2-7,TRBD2,TGTGCTAGCAGCTCGGGGACTAGCGGTGCCTACGAGCAGTACTTC,CASSSGTSGAYEQYF
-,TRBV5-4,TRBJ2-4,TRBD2,TGTGCCAGCAGCTTGTGGGTAGCGGGGGTAGCCAAAAACATTCAGTACTTC,CASSLWVAGVAKNIQYF
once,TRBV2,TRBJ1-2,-,TGTGCCAGCAGTCCCCATCCCGGCGGCTATGGCTACACCTTC,CASSPHPGGYGYTF
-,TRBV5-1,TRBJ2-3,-,TGCGCCAGCAGCTTGTCGGCTAGCGAATACACAGATACGCAGTATTTT,CASSLSASEYTDTQYF
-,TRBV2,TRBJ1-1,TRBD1,TGTGCCAGCAGAGGCACAGGGGGGGGGACTGAAGCTTTCTTT,CASRGTGGGTEAFF
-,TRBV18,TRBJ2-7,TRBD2,TGTGCCAGCTCACCCCCAGGACTAGCGGACTCCTACGAGCAGTACTTC,CASSPPGLADSYEQYF
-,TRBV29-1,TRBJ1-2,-,TGCAGCGTTGAGGACCGACCGGGAGTCTATGGCTACACCTTC,CSVEDRPGVYGYTF
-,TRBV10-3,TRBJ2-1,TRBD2,TGTGCCATCAATGAGCGGGAGAACGGTGAGCAGTTCTTC,CAINERENGEQFF
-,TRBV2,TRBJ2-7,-,TGTGCCAGCAGTCGGGTCGGCCAATACGAGCAGTACTTC,CASSRVGQYEQYF
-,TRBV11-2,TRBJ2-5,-,TGTGCCAGCAGCTTAATGGTGGGGGCGGAGACCCAGTACTTC,CASSLMVGAETQYF
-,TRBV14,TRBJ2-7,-,TGTGCCAGCAGCCAGGGGGCAGGGACCACCTACGAGCAGTACTTC,CASSQGAGTTYEQYF
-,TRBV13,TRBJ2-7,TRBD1,TGTGCCAGCAGCAACCGGGACAGGGACTACGAGCAGTACTTC,CASSNRDRDYEQYF
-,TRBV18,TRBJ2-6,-,TGTGCCAGCTCACTACTAGCTTTGGAAGTTCCTGGGGCCAACGTCCTGACTTTC,CASSLLALEVPGANVLTF
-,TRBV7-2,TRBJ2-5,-,TGTGCCAGCAGCTCAGGACGAGGGGAGACCCAGTACTTC,CASSSGRGETQYF
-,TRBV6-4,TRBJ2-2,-,TGTGCCAGCAGTGAGCACCCACTGAACACCGGGGAGCTGTTTTTT,CASSEHPLNTGELFF
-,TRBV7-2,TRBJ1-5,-,TGTGCCAGCAGCTTAGGGGGCCCTAGCAATCAGCCCCAGCATTTT,CASSLGGPSNQPQHF
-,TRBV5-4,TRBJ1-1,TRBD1,TGTGCCAGCAGCTTTACAGGGGGTGACACTGAAGCTTTCTTT,CASSFTGGDTEAFF
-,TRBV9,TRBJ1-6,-,TGTGCCAGCAGCGTAGCGGACACATCTTATAATTCACCCCTCCACTTT,CASSVADTSYNSPLHF
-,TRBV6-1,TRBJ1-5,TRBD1,TGTGCCAGCAGTAGGGGACAGAACAATCAGCCCCAGCATTTT,CASSRGQNNQPQHF
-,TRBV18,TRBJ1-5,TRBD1,TGTGCCAGCAGGGGACAGGGAATGGGCAATCAGCCCCAGCATTTT,CASRGQGMGNQPQHF
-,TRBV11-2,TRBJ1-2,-,TGTGCCAGCAGCTTAGACCCCGCCAGGGGCAACTATGGCTACACCTTC,CASSLDPARGNYGYTF
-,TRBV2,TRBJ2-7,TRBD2,TGTGCCAGCAAAAGACTAGCGGGGGGGATGTACGAGCAGTACTTC,CASKRLAGGMYEQYF
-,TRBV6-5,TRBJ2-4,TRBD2,TGTGCCAGCAGCCATCCTAGCGGGCCCAAAAACATTCAGTACTTC,CASSHPSGPKNIQYF
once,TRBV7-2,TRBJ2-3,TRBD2,TGTGCCAGCAGCTTTACACCACCTCAGCGGGGGGGCCCCACAGATACGCAGTATTTT,CASSFTPPQRGGPTDTQYF
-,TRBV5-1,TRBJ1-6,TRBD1,TGCGCCAGCAGCCAGGGACAGGGCGATTCACCCCTCCACTTT,CASSQGQGDSPLHF
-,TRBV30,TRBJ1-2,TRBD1,TGTGCCTGGAGGCCCCAGGGGGCGGGGGGCTACACCTTC,CAWRPQGAGGYTF
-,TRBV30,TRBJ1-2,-,TGTGCCTGGAGTGTACCCTGGGAGAGGGTTCGGGGCTATGGCTACACCTTC,CAWSVPWERVRGYGYTF
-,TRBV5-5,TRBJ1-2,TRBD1,TGTGCCAGCAGCCCACCGCAGGGGGCGGTTTATGGCTACACCTTC,CASSPPQGAVYGYTF
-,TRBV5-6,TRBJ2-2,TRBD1,TGTGCCAGCAGCTTGAGGGGGGGGACAGGGAGCACCGGGGAGCTGTTTTTT,CASSLRGGTGSTGELFF
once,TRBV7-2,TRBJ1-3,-,TGTGCCAGCAGCTTAAGCAACCCAAGCTCTGGAAACACCATATATTTT,CASSLSNPSSGNTIYF
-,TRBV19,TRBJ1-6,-,TGTGCCAGTAGTATAGAAATTGGGAGGGGACGGGAAGATTCACCCCTCCACTTT,CASSIEIGRGREDSPLHF
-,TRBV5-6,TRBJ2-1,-,TGTGCCAGCAGCCTAAGGGGTTTCGATGAGCAGTTCTTC,CASSLRGFDEQFF
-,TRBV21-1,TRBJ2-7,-,TGTGCCAGCAGCCCACAGGGGGGGGAGCAGTACTTC,CASSPQGGEQYF
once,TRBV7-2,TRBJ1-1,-,TGTGCCAGCAGCTTAGATAGGGGGGAAGCTTTCTTT,CASSLDRGEAFF
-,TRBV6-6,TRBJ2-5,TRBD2,TGTGCCAGCAGTTCCACGGGGGGAACCCAGTACTTC,CASSSTGGTQYF
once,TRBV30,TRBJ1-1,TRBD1,TGTGCCTGGAATCGACAGGGCATGAACACTGAAGCTTTCTTT,CAWNRQGMNTEAFF
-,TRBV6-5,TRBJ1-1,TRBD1,TGTGCCAGCAGTTACTCGACAGGGGTGAGCACTGAAGCTTTCTTT,CASSYSTGVSTEAFF
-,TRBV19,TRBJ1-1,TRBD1,TGTGCCAGTAGTACACCGGGACAGATCACTGAAGCTTTCTTT,CASSTPGQITEAFF
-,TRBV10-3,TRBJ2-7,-,TGTGCCATCAGTCAAAACTCCTACGAGCAGTACTTC,CAISQNSYEQYF
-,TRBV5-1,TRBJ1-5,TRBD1,TGCGCCAGCAGCTTGGGACAGGGGCTTGATCAGCCCCAGCATTTT,CASSLGQGLDQPQHF
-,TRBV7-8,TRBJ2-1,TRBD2,TGTGCCAGCAGCTTAAGACTAGCGGTATACTCCTACAATGAGCAGTTCTTC,CASSLRLAVYSYNEQFF
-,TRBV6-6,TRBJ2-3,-,TGTGCCAGCAGTTACCTAGCAGATACGCAGTATTTT,CASSYLADTQYF
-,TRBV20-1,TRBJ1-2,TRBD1,TGCAGTGCCCACAGGGGTTATGGCTACACCTTC,CSAHRGYGYTF
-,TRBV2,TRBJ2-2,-,TGTGCCAGCGTCGGGGAGAGCACGGCCGGGGAGCTGTTTTTT,CASVGESTAGELFF
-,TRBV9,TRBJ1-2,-,TGTGCCAGCAGCTTAGGGGAGCTGGATGGCTACACCTTC,CASSLGELDGYTF
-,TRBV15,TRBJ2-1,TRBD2,TGTGCCACCAGCAGAGATACTAGCGGGTGGTACAATGAGCAGTTCTTC,CATSRDTSGWYNEQFF
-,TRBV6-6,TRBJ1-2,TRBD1,TGTGCCAGCAGTTCCCAGGGGGCTGGGGACTACACCTTC,CASSSQGAGDYTF
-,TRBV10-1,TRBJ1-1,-,TGCGCCAGCAGTGCAAAACGAGGTGGGAACACTGAAGCTTTCTTT,CASSAKRGGNTEAFF
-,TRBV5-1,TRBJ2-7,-,TGCGCCAGCAGCCCCCGACAAGGCTACGAGCAGTACTTC,CASSPRQGYEQYF
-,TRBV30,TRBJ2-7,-,TGTGCCTGGAGTGGACAGGCGACCTCCTACGAGCAGTACTTC,CAWSGQATSYEQYF
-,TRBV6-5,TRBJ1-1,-,TGTGCCAGCAGTCCCTCACTGGACAGAAAGGCTGAAGCTTTCTTT,CASSPSLDRKAEAFF
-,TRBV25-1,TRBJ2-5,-,TGTGCCAGCAGTCTTGCGACGGGGATAGAGACCCAGTACTTC,CASSLATGIETQYF
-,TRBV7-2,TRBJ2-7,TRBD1,TGTGCCAGCAGACTAACCGGGACAGGGATTTACGAGCAGTACTTC,CASRLTGTGIYEQYF